This T cell receptor (beta chain) was identified during a study of cytomegalovirus exposure and HLA in healthy donors. The study's findings and limits: Because they were indistinguishable, some V segments, including TRBV6-2 and TRBV6-3, were excluded.

V was pared by 0 bases and J by 5 bases, with 11 bases between. The length of the CDR3 is 14 residues. Germline CDR1 and CDR2: SGDLS and YYNGEE. For this clone: Its antigen is undetermined.

PCR was performed using 60 Vbeta and 13 Jbeta primers. Clones were read by immunoSEQ multiplex PCR, and TCRdb kept only the in-frame ones, dropping some. Here the sample spans tens of thousands of clones, around 80% being singletons. These donors counted as nominally healthy when sampled, but unrecorded immune exposures were likely. What was sequenced was PBMCs. The sequence came from a woman aged 40-49 years in good health and CMV-seronegative. The chain joins TRBV9 to TRBJ1-1; TRBD1 might be the D (5 bases). Written as DNA, the CDR3 is TGTGCCAGCAGCGTAGGAGGGGACTGGACTGAAGCTTTCTTT. This translates into CASSVGGDWTEAFF. The entire variable domain, with the rest obtained from reference TRBV9 and TRBJ1-1, is as follows: DSGVTQTPKHLITATGQRVTLRCSPRSGDLSVYWYQQSLDQGLQFLIQYYNGEERAKGNILERFSAQQFPDLHSELNLSSLELGDSALYFCASSVGGDWTEAFFGQGTRLTVV.